This T cell receptor (beta chain) is from a study of T cell repertoires in cytomegalovirus infection. The germline V and J ends were trimmed by 8 bases and 0 bases, with 10 bases remaining between them. Looked up from germline, CDR1 is KGHSH and CDR2 is LQKENI. The CDR3 totals 13 residues. About this clonotype: Its antigen is as yet unknown.

TCRdb independently ran MiXCR on the reads; one entry per CDR3 protein. The data show under 500,000 distinct CDR3 sequences, under 55% seen once. The sample was cultured PBMCs, taken from culture after CMV antigen stimulation. V and J are TRBV18 and TRBJ1-1; D is uncertain. The sequence came from a human donor in good health (CMV status not recorded). Some clones in this sample may be carry-over from other donors' samples. Here the CDR3 reads CASAPEMNTEAFF. For the CDR3, the DNA is TGTGCCAGCGCGCCGGAGATGAACACTGAAGCTTTCTTT. Filled out from reference TRBV18 and TRBJ1-1, the complete variable domain reads NAGVMQNPRHLVRRRGQEARLRCSPMKGHSHVYWYRQLPEEGLKFMVYLQKENIIDESGMPKERFSAEFPKEGPSILRIQQVVRGDSAAYFCASAPEMNTEAFFGQGTRLTVV.